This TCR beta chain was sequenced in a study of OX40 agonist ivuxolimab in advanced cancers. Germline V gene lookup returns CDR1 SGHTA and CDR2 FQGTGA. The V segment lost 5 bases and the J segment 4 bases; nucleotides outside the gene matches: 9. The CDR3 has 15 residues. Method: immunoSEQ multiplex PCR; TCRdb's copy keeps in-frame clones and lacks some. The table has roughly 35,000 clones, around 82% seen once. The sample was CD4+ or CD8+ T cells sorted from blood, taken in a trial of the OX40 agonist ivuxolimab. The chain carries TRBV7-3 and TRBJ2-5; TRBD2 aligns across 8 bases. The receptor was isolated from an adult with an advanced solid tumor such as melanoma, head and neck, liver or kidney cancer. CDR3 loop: CASSPTGTSGETQYF. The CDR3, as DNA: TGTGCCAGCAGCCCGACCGGGACTAGTGGAGAGACCCAGTACTTC. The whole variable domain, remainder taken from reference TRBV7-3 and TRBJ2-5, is GAGVSQTPSNKVTEKGKYVELRCDPISGHTALYWYRQSLGQGPEFLIYFQGTGAADDSGLPNDRFFAVRPEGSVSTLKIQRTERGDSAVYLCASSPTGTSGETQYFGPGTRLLVL.